Described below is a single TCR beta chain sequence and its context. These data originate in a study of low-dose radiotherapy and immunotherapy resistance in tumors. Overall study context: Every two weeks patients got nivolumab 240 mg flat dose, plus ipilimumab 1 mg/kg every six weeks, intravenously.

Time point noted: before trial treatment. The CDR3 is made up of 15 amino acids. Trimming pared 0 bases from V and 0 bases from J, leaving 6 bases between. Per germline, CDR1 SEHNR and CDR2 FQNEAQ (reference sequence). First-strand cDNA relied on TRAV- and TRBV-specific primers spanning alpha and beta chains. For amplifying TCRs, the PCR ran for about 19 cycles with Phusion, which was used together with a constant-region primer and the adapter on the V primers. MiXCR was run by TCRdb on the reads, yielding one entry per CDR3 protein. This table holds some 88,000 distinct CDR3 sequences, 9.4% found once.

The TCR was taken from a male donor with prostate cancer. The specimen was PBMCs, collected before treatment. This rearrangement joins TRBV7-9 to TRBJ1-5; D is ambiguous. CDR3 DNA: TGTGCCAGCAGCTTAGCTGGATATAGCAATCAGCCCCAGCATTTT. Translation gives CASSLAGYSNQPQHF.